One sample yielded the 30 T cell receptor beta chains listed below, sequenced in a study of CD8+ T cells in alopecia areata (dated by TCRdb to 2016 to 2018). The library was built by means of the immunoSEQ multiplex PCR assay. To provide template for TCR sequencing, every sample had RNA extracted and reverse transcribed into cDNA. Sourced from immuneACCESS, this table was stored by TCRdb with only in-frame sequences that have V and J called. A share of the clones is absent; for the studies checked, an unresolved V gene accounts for under half, and the remainder has no known explanation. This sample has tens of thousands of clones in its table, and 46% of those were observed once. The ten largest clones capture about a fifth of the sample. The treatment or condition label of this sample denotes: oral pan-JAK inhibitor, 5-10 mg twice daily. This specimen was CD8+ T cells sorted from blood, taken between weeks 36 and 40, from a patient treated with tofacitinib. These receptors came from a human donor with alopecia areata.

The chain has TRBV5-4 and TRBJ2-1; 7 bases line up with TRBD2. The germline V gene encodes CDR1 SGHNT and CDR2 YYREEE (reference sequence). V trimming: 4 bases; J trimming: 2 bases; junction bases outside the gene matches: 12. The CDR3 runs 17 residues. Written as DNA, the CDR3 is TGTGCCAGCAGCCAAGATTCGGCGGGAGCCCCCTACAATGAGCAGTTCTTC. Protein product: CASSQDSAGAPYNEQFF.

In the case of this clone: One base away lies a much larger clone, so this may be a sequencing read error. Additional DNA sequences in this sample encode the identical CDR3. This rearrangement joins TRBV13 to TRBJ1-5, with D perhaps matching TRBD1 (5 bases). The CDR3 is made up of 15 amino acids. Germline CDR1 and CDR2: PRHDT and FYEKMQ (reference sequence). CDR3 sequence: CASSQEGNSNQPQHF. In nucleotides, the CDR3 is TGCGCCAGCAGCCAAGAGGGGAATAGCAATCAGCCCCAGCATTTT.

The chain has TRBV9 and TRBJ2-1, with TRBD2 matching over 7 bases. The trim removed 3 bases at V and 6 bases at J, leaving 9 bases unmatched. Germline V CDR1 and CDR2: SGDLS, YYNGEE. The CDR3 runs 15 residues. The CDR3 spells CASSEIAGPRNEQFF. The CDR3 region has the DNA TGTGCCAGCAGCGAGATAGCGGGTCCCCGCAATGAGCAGTTCTTC.

V is TRBV7-9 and J is TRBJ1-1, with D uncertain. This CDR3 region has 10 residues. CDR1 is SEHNR, CDR2 FQNEAQ, per germline (reference sequence). Trimming left V 10 bases short and J 3 bases short, with 6 bases between. CDR3 sequence reads: CATLDTEAFF. CDR3 DNA sequence: TGTGCCACACTGGACACTGAAGCTTTCTTT.

J is TRBJ2-4 and V is TRBV2; TRBD2 agrees at 13 bases. V shed 6 bases and J 6 bases; nucleotides not matched to a gene: 5. The CDR3 totals 15 residues. Germline values: CDR1 SNHLY, CDR2 FYNNEI. The CDR3 nucleotides read TGTGCCAGCAGGCAGACTAGCGGGAGGCCAAACATTCAGTACTTC. It specifies CASRQTSGRPNIQYF.

The J gene is TRBJ2-7, the V gene TRBV6-5; maybe TRBD1 (5 bases). Germline CDR1 MNHEY, CDR2 SVGAGI. CDR3 length: 14 amino acids. Between the trimmed V and J ends, which lost 2 bases and 3 bases, there was a span of 11 bases. CDR3 region: CASSYGAEFYEQYF. The DNA of the CDR3 is TGTGCCAGCAGTTACGGGGCAGAATTCTACGAGCAGTACTTC.

DNA for the CDR3: TGTGCCAGCAGCCATGCCTACGAGCAGTACTTC. As protein: CASSHAYEQYF. The rearrangement uses TRBV14 and TRBJ2-7; no firm D call. The length of the CDR3 is 11 residues. V lost 3 bases and J lost 2, with 2 bases in between. Germline V gene data show CDR1 as SGHDN and CDR2 as FVKESK.

The sample holds a few counts of this clone. V usage is TRBV29-1 and J usage is TRBJ2-1; D is unclear. This CDR3 region has 12 residues. Germline V gene lookup returns CDR1 SQVTM and CDR2 ANQGSEA. With 6 bases removed from V and 7 bases from J, the gap between germline ends came to 13 bases. For the CDR3, the DNA is TGCAGCGTCAGAGCCGACGTAAATGAGCAGTTCTTC. It translates to CSVRADVNEQFF.

CDR3 amino acids: CASSPGLAGDSTDTQYF. CDR3 nucleotides: TGTGCCAGCAGTCCGGGACTAGCGGGAGATTCGACAGATACGCAGTATTTT. J is TRBJ2-3 and V is TRBV28; 14 bases agree with TRBD2. The CDR3 covers 17 residues. With 5 bases clipped from V and 3 bases from J, the junction kept 7 bases outside the gene matches. CDR1 and CDR2 (germline): MDHEN, SYDVKM.

The V and J genes are TRBV11-3 and TRBJ2-7; D not resolved. This CDR3 region has 14 residues. In germline, CDR1 is SGHNT, CDR2 YENEEA. V lost 2 bases to trimming and J lost 5 bases, with 13 bases between them. The CDR3 DNA sequence: TGTGCCAGCAGCTTATGGGCGCAAGCACACGAGCAGTACTTC. It specifies CASSLWAQAHEQYF.

The chain combines TRBV27 with TRBJ2-1; 10 positions agree with TRBD1. The V segment lost 4 bases and the J segment 7 bases; nucleotides outside the gene matches: 1. The CDR3 consists of 13 residues. Germline loops: CDR1 MNHEY, CDR2 SMNVEV (reference sequence). CDR3 in DNA: TGTGCCAGCAGTTGGGACAGGGGAAATGAGCAGTTCTTC. Its translation: CASSWDRGNEQFF.

A few counts support this clone. Here the CDR3 reads CASITPGTRTDTQYF. The CDR3 nucleotides read TGTGCCAGCATCACCCCCGGGACCCGCACAGATACGCAGTATTTT. The genes are TRBV6-1 and TRBJ2-3; D tentatively reads TRBD1 or TRBD2 (5 bases each). There are 15 residues in the CDR3. V lost 7 bases, J lost 1 base, and 15 bases lay in between. Germline loops: CDR1 MNHNS, CDR2 SASEGT.

J is TRBJ2-7 and V is TRBV9; D perhaps matches TRBD2 (5 bases). This CDR3 is 13 amino acids long. Germline CDR1 and CDR2: SGDLS and YYNGEE. V gave up 4 bases and J gave up 4 bases, with 12 bases separating them. The CDR3 spells CASSPQRGYEQYF. The CDR3 DNA reads as TGTGCCAGCAGCCCACAAAGAGGGTACGAGCAGTACTTC.

The genes are TRBV6-5 and TRBJ1-5; D remains unclear. Germline V gene lookup returns CDR1 MNHEY and CDR2 SVGAGI. V lost 7 bases to trimming and J lost 10 bases, with 14 bases between them. The length of the CDR3 is 12 residues. The CDR3 DNA reads as TGTGCCAGCAACCAACGGGGAGAACCCCAGCATTTT. This encodes CASNQRGEPQHF.

The CDR3: CASSPYSPSETNYGYTF. CDR3 coding DNA: TGTGCCAGCTCACCATACTCTCCTTCCGAGACTAACTATGGCTACACCTTC. The chain links TRBV18 to TRBJ1-2, with D unclear. V was clipped by 2 bases and J by 0 bases, with 16 bases between them. There are 17 residues in the CDR3. From germline, CDR1 is KGHSH and CDR2 LQKENI.

The rearrangement joins TRBV9 to TRBJ2-1, with D maybe TRBD2 (5 bases). The CDR3 runs to 15 residues. V was trimmed by 6 bases and J by 2 bases, leaving 15 bases between them. From germline, CDR1 is SGDLS and CDR2 YYNGEE. CDR3 in amino acids: CASTEGSSTYNEQFF. DNA for the CDR3: TGTGCCAGCACCGAGGGTAGCTCAACCTACAATGAGCAGTTCTTC.

This clone was picked up a small number of times. V is TRBV10-3 and J is TRBJ1-1; the D gene is possibly TRBD1 (5 bases). The germline CDR1 and CDR2 sequences are ENHRY and SYGVKD. Trimming took 0 bases from V and 5 from J, leaving 10 bases between them. The CDR3 has 14 amino acids. This CDR3 is CAISESAGRTEAFF. CDR3 nucleotide sequence: TGTGCCATCAGTGAGTCGGCAGGGAGGACTGAAGCTTTCTTT.

The gene calls are TRBV5-1 and TRBJ2-1; D gene ambiguous. CDR1 and CDR2 (germline): SGHRS, YFSETQ. CDR3 size: 12 residues. V gave up 0 bases and J gave up 7 bases, with 5 bases separating them. The CDR3 DNA follows: TGCGCCAGCAGCTTGGCCGGGAATGAGCAGTTCTTC. This sequence encodes CASSLAGNEQFF.

This clone was counted between two and nine times. The chain combines TRBV7-2 with TRBJ2-1; tentatively, D is TRBD2 (5 bases). Trimming cost V 6 bases and J 3 bases, with 12 bases left between them. The germline V gene has CDR1 SGHTA and CDR2 FQGNSA. There are 14 residues in the CDR3. CDR3 sequence: CASRIESGYNEQFF. CDR3 nucleotides: TGTGCCAGCAGGATCGAGAGCGGCTACAATGAGCAGTTCTTC.

This clone was picked up a small number of times. The chain joins TRBV11-2 to TRBJ2-3; TRBD2 is a possible D gene (5 bases). V was cut by 3 bases and J by 2 bases, with 18 bases left in between. This CDR3 is 17 amino acids long. Germline V CDR1 and CDR2: SGHAT, FQNNGV. CDR3 nucleotide sequence: TGTGCCAGCAGCTTGAATAACCTAGCAGCCTTCACAGATACGCAGTATTTT. This encodes CASSLNNLAAFTDTQYF.

V gene TRBV6-5 combines with J gene TRBJ2-1, with D possibly matching TRBD1 (7 bases). The germline V and J ends were trimmed by 5 bases and 2 bases, with 13 bases remaining between them. Germline CDR1 and CDR2: MNHEY and SVGAGI. CDR3 length equals 15 residues. CDR3 sequence reads: CASSPIRGAYNEQFF. The CDR3 DNA reads TGTGCCAGCAGTCCGATCAGGGGGGCCTACAATGAGCAGTTCTTC.

The chain joins TRBV7-2 to TRBJ1-1; D is unresolved. Deletions cut 4 bases from V and 5 bases from J, with 11 bases between. CDR3 size: 13 residues. Germline V gene data show CDR1 as SGHTA and CDR2 as FQGNSA. The CDR3 loop is CASSSPGWTEAFF. The CDR3 coding sequence is TGTGCCAGCAGCTCCCCCGGATGGACTGAAGCTTTCTTT. The full variable domain, rest sourced from reference TRBV7-2 and TRBJ1-1, is GAGVSQSPSNKVTEKGKDVELRCDPISGHTALYWYRQSLGQGLEFLIYFQGNSAPDKSGLPSDRFSAERTGGSVSTLTIQRTQQEDSAVYLCASSSPGWTEAFFGQGTRLTVV.

This clone has just a few counts. The chain combines TRBV6-5 with TRBJ2-3; 11 bases match TRBD2. This CDR3 contains 16 residues. Trimming at V came to 4 bases and at J to 0 bases, leaving 3 bases not matched to a gene. Germline V gene sequence: CDR1 MNHEY, CDR2 SVGAGI. The CDR3 spells CASSLAGGTSTDTQYF. The CDR3, as DNA: TGTGCCAGCAGTTTAGCGGGAGGGACTAGCACAGATACGCAGTATTTT.

This chain uses TRBV30 with TRBJ1-2; a weak D match, TRBD1 (6 bases). The germline V and J ends were trimmed by 1 base and 8 bases, with 14 bases remaining between them. This CDR3 has 13 residues. Germline loops: CDR1 GTSNPN, CDR2 SVGIG (reference sequence). CDR3 in DNA: TGTGCCTGGAGTGAAACAGGGACTGCGGGCTACACCTTC. The encoded protein is CAWSETGTAGYTF.

This clone ranks as medium-sized. The chain employs TRBV28 and TRBJ2-4; 11 nucleotides agree with TRBD1. CDR1 MDHEN and CDR2 SYDVKM come from the germline V gene. The CDR3 is made up of 16 amino acids. V lost 6 bases and J lost 5; bases outside the gene matches: 9. The CDR3 DNA reads TGTGCCAGCAGATCGGGACAGGGGGGTTTTCAAAACATTCAGTACTTC. Its translation: CASRSGQGGFQNIQYF.

This clone was picked up one time. The chain combines TRBV25-1 with TRBJ2-5; 7 nucleotides match TRBD2. V lost 4 bases to trimming and J lost 4 bases; unmatched junction nucleotides: 12. The CDR3 has 16 amino acids. Germline V gene data show CDR1 as MGHDK and CDR2 as SYGVNS. The CDR3 is CASSGIGGSNGETQYF. CDR3 nucleotide sequence: TGTGCCAGCAGTGGAATTGGCGGGAGTAATGGAGAGACCCAGTACTTC.

The chain combines TRBV4-1 with TRBJ2-1; 13 positions match TRBD2. The CDR3 sequence is 16 residues long. Germline assignment: CDR1 MGHRA and CDR2 YSYEKL. The V segment lost 2 bases and the J segment 5 bases; nucleotides outside the gene matches: 3. The CDR3 reads CASSQWTSGSDNEQFF. The CDR3 DNA is TGCGCCAGCAGCCAATGGACTAGCGGGAGTGACAATGAGCAGTTCTTC.

The chain links TRBV29-1 to TRBJ1-2; D not resolved. Trimming left V 5 bases short and J 4 bases short, with 8 bases between. CDR3 length equals 11 residues. CDR1 is SQVTM, CDR2 ANQGSEA, per germline. The DNA of the CDR3 is TGCAGCGTTCGGGTCTCCTATGGCTACACCTTC. Its protein is CSVRVSYGYTF. Supplemented by reference TRBV29-1 and TRBJ1-2, the full variable domain reads SAVISQKPSRDICQRGTSLTIQCQVDSQVTMMFWYRQQPGQSLTLIATANQGSEATYESGFVIDKFPISRPNLTFSTLTVSNMSPEDSSIYLCSVRVSYGYTFGSGTRLTVV.

The rearrangement uses TRBV4-1 and TRBJ2-7, with D possibly being TRBD1 or TRBD2 (6 bases each). Germline V gives CDR1 MGHRA, CDR2 YSYEKL. The CDR3 runs 14 residues. Trimming pared 3 bases from V and 3 bases from J, leaving 12 bases between. As DNA, the CDR3 is TGCGCCAGCAGCCACTCCAGGGGAGGCTACGAGCAGTACTTC. This translates into CASSHSRGGYEQYF.

The genes are TRBV5-1 and TRBJ2-1; TRBD2 matches at 8 bases. After removal of 4 bases from V and 2 bases from J, the junction contained 5 bases not matched to a gene. The CDR3 is 15 residues long. Germline lookup yields CDR1 SGHRS and CDR2 YFSETQ. CDR3 DNA: TGCGCCAGCAGCCAAGGACTAGCCCCCTACAATGAGCAGTTCTTC. This encodes CASSQGLAPYNEQFF.